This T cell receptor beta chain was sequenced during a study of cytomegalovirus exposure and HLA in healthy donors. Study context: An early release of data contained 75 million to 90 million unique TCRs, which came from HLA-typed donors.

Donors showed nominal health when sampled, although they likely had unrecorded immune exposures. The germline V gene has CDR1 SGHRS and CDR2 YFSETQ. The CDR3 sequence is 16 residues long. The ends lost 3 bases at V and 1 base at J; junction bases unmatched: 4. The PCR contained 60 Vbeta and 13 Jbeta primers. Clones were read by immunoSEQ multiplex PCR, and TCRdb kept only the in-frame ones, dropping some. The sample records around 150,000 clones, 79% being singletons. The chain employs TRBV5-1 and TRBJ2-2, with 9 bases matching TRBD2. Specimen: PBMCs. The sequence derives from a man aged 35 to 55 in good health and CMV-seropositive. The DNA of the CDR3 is TGCGCCAGCAGCTCGATAGCGGGAGAGAACACCGGGGAGCTGTTTTTT. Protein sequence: CASSSIAGENTGELFF.